The 16 T cell receptor beta chains below were found in one sample sequenced in a study of blood T cell repertoires in COVID-19. TCRdb's copy holds only in-frame clones and misses some; the assay was immunoSEQ multiplex PCR. The repertoire holds about 430,000 clones, approximately 91% seen once, with around 1.5% in the top ten. Sequencing used PBMCs or T cells enriched from blood (not recorded which). The source of these receptors is a woman aged 18-29 years who had been exposed to COVID-19.

The rearrangement joins TRBV19 to TRBJ1-1, with 7 bases matching TRBD1. Germline loops: CDR1 LNHDA, CDR2 SQIVND (reference sequence). The CDR3 contains 15 residues. V lost 7 bases and J lost 0; bases outside the gene matches: 8. CDR3 protein: CASTLGTVMNTEAFF. The CDR3 bases are TGTGCCAGTACCCTTGGGACAGTTATGAACACTGAAGCTTTCTTT.

This clone was seen once. The genes are TRBV28 and TRBJ1-5; 9 bases agree with TRBD1. Trimming took 5 bases from V and 9 from J; bases not matched to a gene: 8. This CDR3 comprises 14 residues. The germline gives CDR1 MDHEN, CDR2 SYDVKM. CDR3 in DNA: TGTGCCAGCAGTAAACAACAGGGGGCGACGCCCCAGCATTTT. Its protein product is CASSKQQGATPQHF.

The rearrangement joins TRBV29-1 to TRBJ1-1; 7 bases are shared with TRBD1. This CDR3 contains 13 residues. Germline CDR1 and CDR2: SQVTM and ANQGSEA. Unmatched junction bases numbered 5, after V lost 5 bases and J lost 2 bases. CDR3 DNA sequence: TGCAGCGTTCGGACAGGAGGTAACACTGAAGCTTTCTTT. It yields the protein CSVRTGGNTEAFF.

V gene TRBV24-1 combines with J gene TRBJ2-3, with no clear D. CDR1 and CDR2 from the germline V gene are KGHDR and SFDVKD. The CDR3 is made up of 15 amino acids. V was clipped by 2 bases and J by 6 bases, with 14 bases between them. CDR3: CATSDSGWLGDTQYF. CDR3 in DNA: TGTGCCACCAGTGATTCAGGATGGCTGGGTGATACGCAGTATTTT.

The chain recombines TRBV10-3 with TRBJ2-1, with TRBD2 matching 9 bases. Germline trimming cut 8 bases from V and 9 bases from J; bases unmatched to any gene: 14. Germline V gene sequence: CDR1 ENHRY, CDR2 SYGVKD. The CDR3 totals 15 residues. The CDR3 loop reads CAISIWRGGEGEQFF. The DNA for the CDR3 is TGTGCCATCTCTATTTGGCGGGGGGGCGAGGGTGAGCAGTTCTTC.

The chain uses TRBV4-1 and TRBJ2-7, with TRBD1 identical over 8 bases. The V gene's germline CDR1 is MGHRA and CDR2 YSYEKL. CDR3 size: 13 residues. Losses at the gene ends were 4 bases for V and 5 bases for J; bases not matched to a gene: 4. Written as DNA, the CDR3 is TGCGCCAGCAGCCCGACGACAGGGGACGAGCAGTACTTC. Protein sequence: CASSPTTGDEQYF.

This clone has more than one count but fewer than ten. The chain carries TRBV28 and TRBJ2-2, with unresolved D. There are 14 residues in the CDR3. Germline CDR1 MDHEN, CDR2 SYDVKM. The V end lost 5 bases, the J end lost 3 bases, and 10 bases lay between the germline ends. CDR3 sequence reads: CASSRTPDTGELFF. The CDR3 nucleotides read TGTGCCAGCAGTAGAACCCCGGACACCGGGGAGCTGTTTTTT.

J is TRBJ2-7 and V is TRBV5-1, with 7 bases matching TRBD1. J was trimmed by 7 bases and V by 5 bases; bases with no gene match: 15. CDR1 is SGHRS and CDR2 is YFSETQ in the germline V gene. The CDR3 covers 15 residues. CDR3 DNA: TGCGCCAGCAGATTAGCCGGGACAGTCGTTTTTGAGCAGTACTTC. Translating it yields CASRLAGTVVFEQYF.

The rearrangement joins TRBV10-3 to TRBJ1-1; 8 bases are shared with TRBD1. The germline V gene encodes CDR1 ENHRY and CDR2 SYGVKD. With 10 bases clipped from V and 3 bases from J, the junction kept 13 bases outside the gene matches. The CDR3 contains 15 residues. This CDR3 reads CATSTGGYLDTEAFF. DNA for the CDR3: TGTGCCACCTCTACAGGGGGTTATTTGGACACTGAAGCTTTCTTT.

J is TRBJ2-3 and V is TRBV3-1 (or the pseudogene TRBV3-2); TRBD1 matches 9 bases. CDR3 length equals 16 residues. J gave up 5 bases and V 4 bases, and 10 bases lay outside the gene matches. Germline V lookup: CDR1 LGHDT, CDR2 YNNKEL (reference sequence). CDR3 sequence reads: CASSPTGGLRGDTQYF. The CDR3 DNA sequence: TGTGCCAGCAGCCCAACAGGGGGCCTTAGGGGAGATACGCAGTATTTT.

The chain recombines TRBV2 with TRBJ2-3, with 13 bases matching TRBD2. V lost 8 bases, J lost 0 bases, and 14 bases stayed unmatched. CDR1 and CDR2 from the germline V gene are SNHLY and FYNNEI. CDR3 length: 19 amino acids. The CDR3 here is CASQRLAGGNRPSTDTQYF. CDR3 in DNA: TGTGCCAGCCAAAGACTAGCGGGGGGAAATCGCCCTAGCACAGATACGCAGTATTTT.

In this sample, this clone turned up once. The V and J genes are TRBV28 and TRBJ1-4; possible D gene TRBD1, 5 bases. Between the trimmed V and J ends, which lost 5 bases and 7 bases, there was a span of 11 bases. Germline CDR1 is MDHEN and CDR2 is SYDVKM. CDR3 length equals 13 residues. CDR3 sequence: CASSPGGSEKLFF. As DNA, the CDR3 is TGTGCCAGCAGTCCGGGGGGTAGTGAAAAACTGTTTTTT.

The J gene is TRBJ1-2, the V gene TRBV28, with TRBD1 as a possible D gene (5 bases). V dropped 7 bases and J dropped 3 bases, with 15 bases sitting between them. Germline CDR1 MDHEN, CDR2 SYDVKM. This CDR3 is built from 14 residues. CDR3 coding DNA: TGTGCCAGCACCCCGACAGAACCCTACTATGGCTACACCTTC. The encoded protein is CASTPTEPYYGYTF.

The genes are TRBV5-4 and TRBJ2-5; D remains unclear. Germline V gene sequence: CDR1 SGHNT, CDR2 YYREEE (reference sequence). V was trimmed by 3 bases and J by 5 bases, leaving 8 bases between them. This CDR3 has 12 amino acids. The CDR3 loop reads CASSSEWETQYF. The DNA of the CDR3 is TGTGCCAGCAGCTCCGAGTGGGAGACCCAGTACTTC.

This sequence joins TRBV25-1 and TRBJ1-2, with TRBD1 identical over 7 bases. V lost 5 bases to trimming and J lost 6 bases; unmatched junction nucleotides: 9. The V gene's germline CDR1 is MGHDK and CDR2 SYGVNS. The CDR3 extends over 14 amino acids. The CDR3 loop is CASSKATGSNGYTF. The CDR3 DNA follows: TGTGCCAGCAGTAAAGCGACAGGGAGCAATGGCTACACCTTC.

The rearrangement links TRBV27 to TRBJ1-1, with 7 bases that match TRBD1. Germline values: CDR1 MNHEY, CDR2 SMNVEV (reference sequence). After removal of 0 bases from V and 0 bases from J, the junction contained 10 bases not matched to a gene. The CDR3 loop spans 18 amino acids. Here the CDR3 reads CASSLSKTRGTLNTEAFF. In nucleotides, the CDR3 is TGTGCCAGCAGTTTATCCAAAACCAGGGGGACGTTGAACACTGAAGCTTTCTTT.